Listed here are 17 T cell receptor beta chains from one sample, sequenced in a study of memory CD4+ T cells and cytomegalovirus serostatus. Clones were read by immunoSEQ multiplex PCR, and TCRdb kept only the in-frame ones, dropping some. The data show 56,000 or so clones, 60% to 85% seen once. The sort gate was single viable CD3+CD4+CD8-CD45RO+ cells for memory CD4+ T cells. Source material: memory CD4+ T cells from blood. These receptors originate from an adult in good health and CMV-seronegative. Some clones in this sample may be carry-over from other donors' samples.

This chain uses TRBV10-3 with TRBJ1-2; D gene uncertain. The germline V and J ends were trimmed by 10 bases and 4 bases, with 16 bases remaining between them. Germline V lookup: CDR1 ENHRY, CDR2 SYGVKD. The CDR3 covers 13 residues. As DNA, the CDR3 is TGTGCCACCCACAGTGGTGAAGCCTATGGCTACACCTTC. This encodes CATHSGEAYGYTF.

The rearrangement joins TRBV4-3 to TRBJ2-2, with 8 positions matching TRBD2. This CDR3 is 14 amino acids long. Per the germline V gene, CDR1 is LGHNA and CDR2 is YSLEER. Trimming took 7 bases from V and 0 from J; bases not matched to a gene: 1. CDR3 protein: CASKLAANTGELFF. The DNA for the CDR3 is TGCGCCAGCAAACTAGCGGCGAACACCGGGGAGCTGTTTTTT.

The rearrangement uses TRBV2 and TRBJ2-7, with a weak D call TRBD1 (6 bases). Germline V CDR1 and CDR2: SNHLY, FYNNEI. The ends were cut back, 6 bases at V and 2 bases at J, with 11 bases in the middle. The CDR3 has 13 residues. The CDR3 DNA reads TGTGCCAGCAGGCGGACAGAGGCCTACGAGCAGTACTTC. Its translation is CASRRTEAYEQYF. Looking up the rest from reference TRBV2 and TRBJ2-7 gives the full variable domain: EPEVTQTPSHQVTQMGQEVILRCVPISNHLYFYWYRQILGQKVEFLVSFYNNEISEKSEIFDDQFSVERPDGSNFTLKIRSTKLEDSAMYFCASRRTEAYEQYFGPGTRLTVT.

The gene calls are TRBV9 and TRBJ1-3; D is perhaps TRBD1 (6 bases). V lost 0 bases and J lost 2, with 15 bases in between. This CDR3 region has 17 residues. Germline values: CDR1 SGDLS, CDR2 YYNGEE. CDR3: CASSVEAQGKAGNTIYF. In DNA form, the CDR3 reads TGTGCCAGCAGCGTAGAGGCTCAGGGGAAGGCTGGAAACACCATATATTTT.

The V and J genes are TRBV7-2 and TRBJ2-5; 7 bases map to TRBD1. Trimming cost V 1 base and J 2 bases; bases outside gene matches: 7. The germline gives CDR1 SGHTA, CDR2 FQGNSA. The CDR3 totals 16 residues. The CDR3 sequence: CASSLGDRGQQETQYF. CDR3 bases: TGTGCCAGCAGCTTAGGCGATCGGGGACAGCAAGAGACCCAGTACTTC.

The chain is built from TRBV30 and TRBJ2-5; D is perhaps TRBD2 (5 bases). CDR1 is GTSNPN, CDR2 SVGIG, per germline (reference sequence). V was pared by 0 bases and J by 4 bases, with 9 bases between. The CDR3 covers 13 residues. CDR3 nucleotide sequence: TGTGCCTGGAGTGTACTAGGGAGAGAGACCCAGTACTTC. It specifies CAWSVLGRETQYF.

The chain joins TRBV10-3 to TRBJ2-7, with D perhaps TRBD1 or TRBD2 (6 bases each). The CDR3 sequence is 17 residues long. From germline, CDR1 is ENHRY and CDR2 SYGVKD. V shed 4 bases and J shed 0 bases, with 19 bases lying between them. This CDR3 is CAISVSGVGGISYEQYF. In DNA form, the CDR3 reads TGTGCCATCAGTGTGTCGGGAGTGGGGGGCATCTCCTACGAGCAGTACTTC.

This chain joins TRBV5-4 and TRBJ1-1; 11 positions match TRBD1. CDR1 and CDR2 (germline): SGHNT, YYREEE (reference sequence). V was pared by 4 bases and J by 5 bases, with 13 bases of the junction left unmatched. This CDR3 comprises 17 residues. CDR3 coding DNA: TGTGCCAGCAGCCCCCCGCTAGGACAGGGGGCTAGTACTGAAGCTTTCTTT. Residues: CASSPPLGQGASTEAFF.

The rearrangement links TRBV4-3 to TRBJ1-2, with D unresolved. V shed 0 bases and J shed 8 bases, with 16 bases lying between them. The CDR3 runs to 15 residues. Germline V gives CDR1 LGHNA, CDR2 YSLEER. The CDR3 DNA reads as TGCGCCAGCAGCCAAGATCTTAGCAGAGTCATCGGCTACACCTTC. Translation: CASSQDLSRVIGYTF.

This chain uses TRBV10-2 with TRBJ2-5; 10 positions agree with TRBD2. Germline loops: CDR1 WSHSY, CDR2 SAAADI. After removal of 6 bases from V and 5 bases from J, the junction contained 6 bases not matched to a gene. The CDR3 has 14 residues. CDR3 nucleotide sequence: TGCGCCAGCAGGCTAGCGGGGGCGGGGGAGACCCAGTACTTC. Its protein product is CASRLAGAGETQYF.

J is TRBJ2-3 and V is TRBV5-6; no definite D call. The CDR3 loop spans 15 amino acids. V was trimmed by 4 bases and J by 3 bases, leaving 15 bases between them. Germline V CDR1 and CDR2: SGHDT, YYEEEE. The CDR3: CASSPRTILTDTQYF. DNA for the CDR3: TGTGCCAGCAGCCCCCGGACCATACTGACAGATACGCAGTATTTT.

The chain employs TRBV28 and TRBJ2-6, with D perhaps TRBD1 (5 bases). This CDR3 contains 15 residues. CDR1 is MDHEN and CDR2 is SYDVKM in the germline V gene. Trimming took 7 bases from V and 0 from J, leaving 10 bases between them. CDR3 DNA: TGTGCCAGCAAACAGGCTAGCTCTGGGGCCAACGTCCTGACTTTC. It encodes CASKQASSGANVLTF.

This clone was observed once. V gene TRBV6-5 combines with J gene TRBJ1-4, with D hard to call. V lost 6 bases to trimming and J lost 4 bases, with 3 bases between them. Germline lookup yields CDR1 MNHEY and CDR2 SVGAGI. This CDR3 contains 11 residues. The chain's CDR3 is CASRGNEKLFF. The CDR3 nucleotides read TGTGCCAGCAGGGGTAATGAAAAACTGTTTTTT.

This chain links TRBV6-1 with TRBJ1-2; TRBD1 agrees at 8 bases. Germline CDR1 is MNHNS and CDR2 is SASEGT. This CDR3 has 15 residues. V was pared by 6 bases and J by 0 bases, with 6 bases of the junction left unmatched. The CDR3 DNA reads as TGTGCCAGCAGATATGGACAGGGAGCTAACTATGGCTACACCTTC. Its protein is CASRYGQGANYGYTF.

This clone has more than one count but fewer than ten. The genes are TRBV20-1 and TRBJ2-5, with a weak D call TRBD2 (5 bases). CDR1 is DFQATT and CDR2 is SNEGSKA in the germline V gene (reference sequence). Trimming stripped 3 bases from V and 3 bases from J, with 5 bases between. This CDR3 contains 11 residues. As DNA, the CDR3 is TGCAGTGCTAGGGGAGAAGAGACCCAGTACTTC. It specifies CSARGEETQYF.

This clone was detected once. This chain connects TRBV6-1 to TRBJ1-2; 7 nucleotides line up with TRBD1. The CDR3 sequence is 16 residues long. Losses at the gene ends were 0 bases for V and 6 bases for J; bases not matched to a gene: 10. Per germline, CDR1 MNHNS and CDR2 SASEGT. The CDR3 nucleotides are TGTGCCAGCAGTGAAGCTTGGGGACAGCTATCCGATGGCTACACCTTC. Its translation is CASSEAWGQLSDGYTF.

The chain combines TRBV29-1 with TRBJ2-3, with TRBD2 as a possible D gene (5 bases). CDR3 length: 12 residues. Germline CDR1 and CDR2: SQVTM and ANQGSEA. Deletions cut 1 base from V and 5 bases from J, with 7 bases between. CDR3 in DNA: TGCAGCGTTGAAGCGGGGTTAGATACGCAGTATTTT. Translation gives CSVEAGLDTQYF.